The 17 T cell receptor beta chains reported below all come from one sample, sequenced in a study of CD8+ T cells in alopecia areata. Extraction of RNA preceded its reverse transcription into cDNA, which served as the sequencing template. The protocol was immunoSEQ multiplex PCR, while the TCRdb copy is restricted to in-frame clones and leaves out a portion. The sample comprises some 170,000 clones, approximately 59% of which are singletons, and approximately 16% rests with the top ten. Treatment: oral pan-JAK inhibitor, 5-10 mg twice daily. The sequences come from CD4+ T cells sorted from blood, collected around week 55, from a patient treated with tofacitinib. Receptors originate from a human donor with alopecia areata.

This chain connects TRBV30 to TRBJ2-7, with D maybe TRBD2 (6 bases). Germline V gives CDR1 GTSNPN, CDR2 SVGIG (reference sequence). V lost 1 base and J 6 bases, leaving 10 bases between the germline ends. There are 12 residues in the CDR3. CDR3 residues: CAWSAGGIEQYF. CDR3 coding DNA: TGTGCCTGGAGTGCCGGGGGTATCGAGCAGTACTTC.

The genes are TRBV29-1 and TRBJ1-6; 7 nucleotides line up with TRBD1. Germline CDR1 SQVTM, CDR2 ANQGSEA. V shed 5 bases, J shed 5 bases, and the junction held 6 bases outside the gene matches. The CDR3 sequence is 14 residues long. The CDR3: CSVRVGTDNSPLHF. For the CDR3, the DNA is TGCAGCGTTCGGGTTGGGACAGATAATTCACCCCTCCACTTT.

The chain has TRBV5-4 and TRBJ2-4; D may be TRBD1 or TRBD2 (5 bases each). The germline V gene encodes CDR1 SGHNT and CDR2 YYREEE (reference sequence). V dropped 3 bases and J dropped 7 bases, with 17 bases sitting between them. This CDR3 is 15 amino acids long. CDR3 nucleotides: TGTGCCAGCAGCTCACCGGGCCGGGGCATGAACATTCAGTACTTC. The encoded protein is CASSSPGRGMNIQYF.

V usage is TRBV6-5 and J usage is TRBJ1-4; D gene ambiguous. The CDR3 loop spans 14 amino acids. Germline V lookup: CDR1 MNHEY, CDR2 SVGAGI. V shed 6 bases and J shed 5 bases, with 13 bases lying between them. CDR3 DNA sequence: TGTGCCAGCAGACCTTTCCGCGGGAATGAAAAACTGTTTTTT. Its translation: CASRPFRGNEKLFF.

This chain connects TRBV14 to TRBJ1-2; D uncertain. Trimming took off 0 bases at V and 3 bases at J, with 17 bases between the two ends. This CDR3 contains 17 residues. Per the germline V gene, CDR1 is SGHDN and CDR2 is FVKESK. CDR3 in DNA: TGTGCCAGCAGCCAAGACTTCCGGACCGCGGAATACTATGGCTACACCTTC. It is translated as CASSQDFRTAEYYGYTF.

This chain connects TRBV7-9 to TRBJ1-1, with a tentative D call TRBD1 (5 bases). V lost 0 bases, J lost 6 bases, and 11 bases lay in between. Germline assignment: CDR1 SEHNR and CDR2 FQNEAQ (reference sequence). This CDR3 is 14 amino acids long. Written as DNA, the CDR3 is TGTGCCAGCAGCTTAGCTGGTCAGGGTGCTGAAGCTTTCTTT. Its translation is CASSLAGQGAEAFF.

The CDR3 bases are TGCGCCAGCAGCTCCTGGACTAGGTCCGGGGAGCTGTTTTTT. This gives the protein CASSSWTRSGELFF. The gene calls are TRBV5-1 and TRBJ2-2, with 7 bases aligning to TRBD2. The CDR3 is 14 amino acids. The trim removed 3 bases at V and 6 bases at J, leaving 5 bases unmatched. Germline CDR1 is SGHRS and CDR2 is YFSETQ.

About this clone: The junction does not match germline at one end; this may be a read error. The chain recombines TRBV14 with TRBJ2-5, with D unresolved. This CDR3 has 11 residues. Germline lookup yields CDR1 SGHDN and CDR2 FVKESK. The CDR3 nucleotides are TGTGCCAGCAGCCAAGACACAGCCCAAAACTTC. Its translation is CASSQDTAQNF.

In this sample, this clone turned up a few times. This sequence joins TRBV7-2 and TRBJ2-5; 12 bases are a match to TRBD2. J was trimmed by 4 bases and V by 5 bases; bases with no gene match: 8. This CDR3 comprises 16 residues. From germline, CDR1 is SGHTA and CDR2 FQGNSA. The CDR3 nucleotides are TGTGCCAGCAGCCGTGGCGGACTAGCGGGGAGAGAGACCCAGTACTTC. Translation: CASSRGGLAGRETQYF.

The V and J genes are TRBV30 and TRBJ2-3; 12 positions match TRBD2. There are 15 residues in the CDR3. The germline V gene has CDR1 GTSNPN and CDR2 SVGIG (reference sequence). Trimming at V came to 0 bases and at J to 6 bases, leaving 4 bases not matched to a gene. CDR3 in amino acids: CAWSVPSGGADTQYF. The CDR3 DNA reads as TGTGCCTGGAGTGTACCTAGCGGGGGGGCGGATACGCAGTATTTT. The full variable domain, completed using reference TRBV30 and TRBJ2-3, is SQTIHQWPATLVQPVGSPLSLECTVEGTSNPNLYWYRQAAGRGLQLLFYSVGIGQISSEVPQNLSASRPQDRQFILSSKKLLLSDSGFYLCAWSVPSGGADTQYFGPGTRLTVL.

This sequence joins TRBV28 and TRBJ2-1; 13 positions agree with TRBD2. Germline loops: CDR1 MDHEN, CDR2 SYDVKM. V dropped 6 bases and J dropped 8; count of bases not matched to a gene: 7. The CDR3 consists of 15 residues. CDR3 sequence reads: CASRGLAGSLDEQFF. CDR3 DNA: TGTGCCAGCAGGGGACTAGCGGGGTCTCTCGATGAGCAGTTCTTC.

This clone was detected a few times. CDR3 region: CASSGGQVTDTQYF. The DNA for the CDR3 is TGTGCCAGCAGCGGAGGACAGGTCACCGATACGCAGTATTTT. The chain joins TRBV9 to TRBJ2-3; 7 bases fit TRBD1. This CDR3 is 14 amino acids long. Germline lookup yields CDR1 SGDLS and CDR2 YYNGEE. Losses at the gene ends were 3 bases for V and 6 bases for J; bases not matched to a gene: 7.

The count of this clone is one. The genes are TRBV29-1 and TRBJ1-1; no definite D call. Germline CDR1 reads SQVTM; CDR2 reads ANQGSEA. Trimming removed 4 bases from V and 1 base from J, with 10 bases in between. The CDR3 is 13 amino acids. The CDR3 region is CSVVTIRNTEAFF. The CDR3 DNA is TGCAGCGTTGTGACAATACGGAACACTGAAGCTTTCTTT.

The chain combines TRBV29-1 with TRBJ1-2, with a tentative D call TRBD1 (6 bases). The V end lost 6 bases, the J end lost 4 bases, and 15 bases lay between the germline ends. Germline V gene sequence: CDR1 SQVTM, CDR2 ANQGSEA. The CDR3 is 13 amino acids. CDR3 sequence (DNA): TGCAGCGTCACAGGGAACGATGCCTATGGCTACACCTTC. Its protein is CSVTGNDAYGYTF.

The V call is TRBV30, the J call TRBJ1-1; a weak D match, TRBD1 (5 bases). V lost 6 bases and J lost 4, with 18 bases in between. Per the germline V gene, CDR1 is GTSNPN and CDR2 is SVGIG (reference sequence). The CDR3 runs 14 residues. CDR3 amino acids: CACTSGPRGTEAFF. DNA of the CDR3: TGTGCCTGTACGTCGGGACCCCGAGGCACTGAAGCTTTCTTT.

This chain links TRBV29-1 with TRBJ1-1; D is unclear. This CDR3 has 14 residues. CDR1 is SQVTM and CDR2 is ANQGSEA in the germline V gene. Trimming left V 4 bases short and J 1 base short, with 13 bases between. For the CDR3, the DNA is TGCAGCGTTGGTTTCGGGCAACGGAACACTGAAGCTTTCTTT. Its translation: CSVGFGQRNTEAFF.

The J gene is TRBJ1-2, the V gene TRBV2, with D unclear. Germline-derived CDR1 and CDR2 are SNHLY and FYNNEI. V was trimmed by 7 bases and J by 2 bases, leaving 14 bases between them. This CDR3 is built from 14 residues. Written as DNA, the CDR3 is TGTGCCAGCACGAGTGAGGGTGGAAACTATGGCTACACCTTC. Its protein product is CASTSEGGNYGYTF.